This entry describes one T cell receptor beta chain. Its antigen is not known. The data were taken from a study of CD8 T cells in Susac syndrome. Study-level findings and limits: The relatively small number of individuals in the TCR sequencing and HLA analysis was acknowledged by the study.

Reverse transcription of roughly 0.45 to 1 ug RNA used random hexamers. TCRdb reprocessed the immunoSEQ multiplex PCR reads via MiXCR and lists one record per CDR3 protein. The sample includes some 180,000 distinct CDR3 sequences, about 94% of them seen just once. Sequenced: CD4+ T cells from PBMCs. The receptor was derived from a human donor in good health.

DNA for the CDR3: TGTGCCAGCAGCGTAGCTCCGGGATCACCCCTCCACTTT. It encodes CASSVAPGSPLHF. J is TRBJ1-6 and V is TRBV9; no firm D call. V lost 0 bases and J 10 bases, leaving 8 bases between the germline ends. CDR3 size: 13 residues. CDR1 is SGDLS and CDR2 is YYNGEE in the germline V gene. The full variable domain, its missing parts supplied by reference TRBV9 and TRBJ1-6, is DSGVTQTPKHLITATGQRVTLRCSPRSGDLSVYWYQQSLDQGLQFLIQYYNGEERAKGNILERFSAQQFPDLHSELNLSSLELGDSALYFCASSVAPGSPLHFGNGTRLTVT.